This T cell receptor beta chain was identified in a study of T cell repertoires in cytomegalovirus infection (dated by TCRdb to about 2019). Turning to the overall study: The HLA type of each donor mattered for the analysis, because public TCR beta signatures pointed to carriage of CMV infection along with the matching HLA type.

The research as a whole found: The ex vivo response was dominated by HLA-C-restricted CMV-specific TCR beta clonotypes, and the single most frequent clonotype in two of eight donors was supplied by these HLA-C-restricted clonotypes. In both this cohort and an independent cohort of 350 to 400 donors, the cumulative frequency of public TCR beta family members distinguished carriers of CMV infection plus the relevant HLA type.

This clonotype was observed a handful of times. Its antigen has not been determined. The record has no base qualities; no much larger clone is one base away. Sequencing took place on an Illumina HiSeq 1500. TCRdb trimmed the raw reads at Q25, called clones with MiXCR and kept productive beta chains. Each entry merges the rows of one CDR3 protein and shows their most common DNA and genes. This sample comprises approximately 43,000 distinct CDR3 sequences, roughly 22% of them detected only once. Approximately 17% of the sample goes to the ten largest clones. The germline V gene (reference sequence) specifies MNHNY as CDR1 and SVGAGI as CDR2. The CDR3 runs 14 amino acids, cysteine and phenylalanine included. Only the CDR3 region is kept as DNA, spanning 42 bases read in frame from base 1. V is shortened by 5 bases, J by 2 bases, and the region joining them spans 12 bases.

The chain is made from TRBV6-6 and TRBJ1-1; 5 matching bases give a weak D call of TRBD1. The clonotype originates from a human donor in good health (CMV status not recorded). Some clones in this sample may be carry-over from other donors' samples. What was sequenced was PBMCs, sequenced either directly or after in vitro stimulation (not recorded which). The bases read TGTGCCAGCAGTGTACTTGGGGGAAACACTGAAGCTTTCTTT. This yields the protein CASSVLGGNTEAFF.